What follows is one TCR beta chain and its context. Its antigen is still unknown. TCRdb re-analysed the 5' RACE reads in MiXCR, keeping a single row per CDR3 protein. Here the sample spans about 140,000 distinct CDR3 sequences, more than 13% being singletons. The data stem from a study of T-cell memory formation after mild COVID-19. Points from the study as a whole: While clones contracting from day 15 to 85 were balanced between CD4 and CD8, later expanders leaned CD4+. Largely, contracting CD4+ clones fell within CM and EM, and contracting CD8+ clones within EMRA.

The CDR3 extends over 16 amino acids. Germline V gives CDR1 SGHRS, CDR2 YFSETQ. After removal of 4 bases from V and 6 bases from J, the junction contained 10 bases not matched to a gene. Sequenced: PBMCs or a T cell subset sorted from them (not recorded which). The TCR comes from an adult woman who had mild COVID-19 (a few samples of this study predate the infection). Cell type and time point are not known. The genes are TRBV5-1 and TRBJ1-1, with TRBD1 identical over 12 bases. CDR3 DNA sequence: TGCGCCAGCAGCGCCGGGACAGGGGGCGCGGTGGCTGAAGCTTTCTTT. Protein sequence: CASSAGTGGAVAEAFF.